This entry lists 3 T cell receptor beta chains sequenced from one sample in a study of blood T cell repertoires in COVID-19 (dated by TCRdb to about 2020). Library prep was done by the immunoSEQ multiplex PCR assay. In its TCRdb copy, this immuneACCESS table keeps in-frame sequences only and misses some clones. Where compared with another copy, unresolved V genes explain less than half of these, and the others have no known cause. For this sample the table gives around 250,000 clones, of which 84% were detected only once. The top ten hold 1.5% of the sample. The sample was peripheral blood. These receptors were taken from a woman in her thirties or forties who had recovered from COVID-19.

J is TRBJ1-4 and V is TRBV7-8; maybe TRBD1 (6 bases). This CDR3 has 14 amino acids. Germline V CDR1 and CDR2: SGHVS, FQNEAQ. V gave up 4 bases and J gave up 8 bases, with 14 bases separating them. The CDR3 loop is CASSSSGGREKLFF. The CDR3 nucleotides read TGTGCCAGCAGCTCTTCGGGGGGGCGCGAAAAACTGTTTTTT.

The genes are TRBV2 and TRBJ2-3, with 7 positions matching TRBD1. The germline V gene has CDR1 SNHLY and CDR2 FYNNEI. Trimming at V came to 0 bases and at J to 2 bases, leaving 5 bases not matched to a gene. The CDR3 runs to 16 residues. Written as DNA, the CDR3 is TGTGCCAGCAGTGAAGCCGGACAGGTCAACACAGATACGCAGTATTTT. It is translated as CASSEAGQVNTDTQYF.

In nucleotides, the CDR3 is TGTGCCAGCAGCGATGGACAGGGAGGTGAAAAACTGTTTTTT. Protein sequence: CASSDGQGGEKLFF. The chain links TRBV9 to TRBJ1-4, with 8 bases fitting TRBD1. The CDR3 consists of 14 residues. The V and J ends lost 3 bases and 7 bases, in that order; junction bases with no gene match: 5. The germline V gene encodes CDR1 SGDLS and CDR2 YYNGEE.